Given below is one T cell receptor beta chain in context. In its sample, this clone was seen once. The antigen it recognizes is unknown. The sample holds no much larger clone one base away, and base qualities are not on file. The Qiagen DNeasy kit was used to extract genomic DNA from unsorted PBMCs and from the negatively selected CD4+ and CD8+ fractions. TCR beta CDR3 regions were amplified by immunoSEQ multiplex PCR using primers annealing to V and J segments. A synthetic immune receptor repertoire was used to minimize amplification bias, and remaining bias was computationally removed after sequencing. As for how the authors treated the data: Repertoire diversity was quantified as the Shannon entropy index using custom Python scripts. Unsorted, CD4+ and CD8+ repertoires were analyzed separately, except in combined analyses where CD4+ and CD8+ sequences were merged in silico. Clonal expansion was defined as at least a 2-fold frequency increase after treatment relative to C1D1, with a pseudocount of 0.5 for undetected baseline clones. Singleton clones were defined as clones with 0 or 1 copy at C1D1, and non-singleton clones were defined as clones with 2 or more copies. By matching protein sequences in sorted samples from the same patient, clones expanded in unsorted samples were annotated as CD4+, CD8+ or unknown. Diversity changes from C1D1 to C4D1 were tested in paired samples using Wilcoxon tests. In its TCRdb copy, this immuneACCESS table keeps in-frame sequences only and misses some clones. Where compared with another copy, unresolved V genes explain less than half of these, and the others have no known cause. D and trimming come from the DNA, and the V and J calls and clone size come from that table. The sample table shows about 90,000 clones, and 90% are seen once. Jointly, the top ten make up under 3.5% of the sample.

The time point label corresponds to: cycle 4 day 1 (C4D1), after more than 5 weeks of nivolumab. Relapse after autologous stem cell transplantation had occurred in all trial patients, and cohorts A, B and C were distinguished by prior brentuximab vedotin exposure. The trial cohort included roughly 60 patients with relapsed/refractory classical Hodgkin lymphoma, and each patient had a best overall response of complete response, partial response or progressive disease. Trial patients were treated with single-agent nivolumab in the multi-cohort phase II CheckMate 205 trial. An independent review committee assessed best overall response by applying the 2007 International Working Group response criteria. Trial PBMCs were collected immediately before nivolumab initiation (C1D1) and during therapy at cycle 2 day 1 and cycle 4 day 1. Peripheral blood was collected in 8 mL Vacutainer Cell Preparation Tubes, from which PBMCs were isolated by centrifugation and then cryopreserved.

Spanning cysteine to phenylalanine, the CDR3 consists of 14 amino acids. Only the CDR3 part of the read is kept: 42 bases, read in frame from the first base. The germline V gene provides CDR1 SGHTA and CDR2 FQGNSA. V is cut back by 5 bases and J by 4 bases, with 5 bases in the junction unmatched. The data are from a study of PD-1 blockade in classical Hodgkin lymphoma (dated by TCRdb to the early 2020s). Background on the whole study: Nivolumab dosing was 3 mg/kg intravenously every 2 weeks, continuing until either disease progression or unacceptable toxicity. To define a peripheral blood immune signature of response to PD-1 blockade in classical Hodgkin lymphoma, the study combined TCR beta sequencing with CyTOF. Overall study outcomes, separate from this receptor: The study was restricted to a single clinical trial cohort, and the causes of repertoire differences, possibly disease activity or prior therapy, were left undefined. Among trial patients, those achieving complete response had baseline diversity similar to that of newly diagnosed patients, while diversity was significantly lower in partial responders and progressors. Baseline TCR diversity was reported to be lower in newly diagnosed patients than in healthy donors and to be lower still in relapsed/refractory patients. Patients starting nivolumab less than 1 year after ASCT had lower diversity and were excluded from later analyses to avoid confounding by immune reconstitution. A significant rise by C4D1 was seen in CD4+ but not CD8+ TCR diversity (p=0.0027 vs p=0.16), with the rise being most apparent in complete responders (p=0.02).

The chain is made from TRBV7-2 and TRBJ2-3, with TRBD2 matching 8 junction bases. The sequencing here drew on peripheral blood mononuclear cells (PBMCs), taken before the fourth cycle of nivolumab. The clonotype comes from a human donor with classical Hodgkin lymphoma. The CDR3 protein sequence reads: CASSPGGAPDTQYF. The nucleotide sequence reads TGTGCCAGCAGCCCCGGGGGGGCTCCAGATACGCAGTATTTT.